This T cell receptor (beta chain) was sequenced during a study of shared clonotypes between healthy human individuals. General observations from the study: Sampling used blood alone; tissue repertoires probably differ. The study generally estimated greater richness for naive than memory subsets. It was the non-shared clonotypes that had lower generation probabilities than clonotypes shared by all four donors. Rarefaction indicated that sorted-subset sequencing remained incomplete although depth was large.

The V gene's germline CDR1 is MNHEY and CDR2 SVGAGI. The V gene lost 0 bases and the J gene lost 4 bases, with 13 bases spanning the gap. CDR3 length: 15 amino acids. Notes on this clone: Its antigen is currently unknown.

The data were produced by immunoSEQ multiplex PCR, yet TCRdb's version contains in-frame clones alone and is incomplete. The sample consists of 700,000 to 950,000 clones, just over 95% of them appearing once. CD45RO negativity and positive selection for CCR7 defined naive CD8 cells, a population that excluded terminally differentiated effector memory CD45RA+ cells. The chain uses TRBV6-5 and TRBJ2-7; D may be TRBD1 or TRBD2 (5 bases each). This sequence originates from a young man in good health. Sequenced sample: naive CD8+ T cells sorted from blood. In nucleotides, the CDR3 is TGTGCCAGCAGTTACTCGCTTGGGGGAGAATACGAGCAGTACTTC. Protein product: CASSYSLGGEYEQYF.